One and the same sample provided the 11 T cell receptor beta chains below, sequenced in a study of blood T cells in healthy people across ages (dated by TCRdb to about 2015). Library method: 5' RACE. These reads were obtained on an Illumina HiSeq 2500. A second PCR of roughly 7 to 11 cycles was performed with a sample-barcoded 5' primer and a J-beta primer mix. TCRdb passed the public sequencing reads through fastp at Q25 and MiXCR, retaining productive beta sequences. Each record represents a unique CDR3 protein, reported with the most common genes and DNA among its rows. The sample table holds 1.6 million or so distinct CDR3 sequences, of which 34% were seen once. The ten largest clones capture approximately 10% of the sample. The sequenced sample consisted of blood. The receptors were sampled from a woman in her 30s in good health.

The sample holds a few counts of this clonotype. V is TRBV20-1 and J is TRBJ2-5; D gene unclear. Germline lookup yields CDR1 DFQATT and CDR2 SNEGSKA (reference sequence). Between the trimmed V and J ends, which lost 0 bases and 6 bases, there was a span of 8 bases. The CDR3 has 12 amino acids. The CDR3 loop is CSAREDFQTQYF. The CDR3 nucleotides read TGCAGTGCTAGAGAGGATTTCCAGACCCAGTACTTC.

The chain couples TRBV7-9 to TRBJ2-3, with a weak D call TRBD2 (6 bases). Germline V lookup: CDR1 SEHNR, CDR2 FQNEAQ (reference sequence). V lost 5 bases and J 2 bases, leaving 14 bases between the germline ends. This CDR3 is built from 15 residues. The CDR3 loop is CASSNTGLTTDTQYF. CDR3 in DNA: TGTGCCAGCAGCAACACGGGACTCACCACAGATACGCAGTATTTT.

This clonotype was seen a few times. This chain links TRBV5-1 with TRBJ2-1; TRBD1 aligns across 7 bases. CDR1 and CDR2 (germline): SGHRS, YFSETQ. V dropped 2 bases and J dropped 9; count of bases not matched to a gene: 5. The CDR3 extends over 13 amino acids. The CDR3 sequence: CASSFTGVGEQFF. Written as DNA, the CDR3 is TGCGCCAGCAGCTTTACAGGGGTGGGTGAGCAGTTCTTC.

The chain couples TRBV20-1 to TRBJ1-1, with D perhaps matching TRBD1 (6 bases). V lost 4 bases and J lost 2, with 17 bases in between. Germline V lookup: CDR1 DFQATT, CDR2 SNEGSKA (reference sequence). The CDR3 spans 15 residues. The CDR3 DNA is TGCAGTGCTATCCTTGACAGGAGACTAAACACTGAAGCTTTCTTT. It is translated as CSAILDRRLNTEAFF.

This clonotype has only a few counts. The CDR3 DNA reads as TGTGCCATCATGAGGGCTGGGGGAACAGATACGCAGTATTTT. It yields the protein CAIMRAGGTDTQYF. The chain recombines TRBV10-3 with TRBJ2-3; D assignment may be TRBD1 or TRBD2 (5 bases each). The ends were cut back, 7 bases at V and 3 bases at J, with 14 bases in the middle. The CDR3 is made up of 14 amino acids. Germline V gene lookup returns CDR1 ENHRY and CDR2 SYGVKD.

Only a few counts were recorded for this clonotype. This rearrangement joins TRBV6-1 to TRBJ1-2; maybe TRBD1 (5 bases). The CDR3 runs to 13 residues. The V and J ends lost 6 bases and 6 bases respectively, with 14 bases between them. The germline V gene encodes CDR1 MNHNS and CDR2 SASEGT. DNA for the CDR3: TGTGCCAGCAGGGATGGGACTTCTAATGGCTACACCTTC. It specifies CASRDGTSNGYTF.

This clonotype was observed a few times. CDR3 sequence: CASSLEGGTVNEQYF. CDR3 bases: TGTGCCAGCAGTCTAGAGGGCGGGACCGTCAACGAGCAGTACTTC. The V and J genes are TRBV12-3 or TRBV12-4 and TRBJ2-7; D is possibly TRBD2 (6 bases). Deletions cut 5 bases from V and 5 bases from J, with 19 bases between. This CDR3 contains 15 residues.

Of note for this clonotype: A much larger clone lies one base from this, so it may be a read error. CDR3: CSADRKEETQYF. The CDR3 coding sequence is TGCAGCGCTGACAGGAAGGAAGAGACCCAGTACTTC. V usage is TRBV29-1 and J usage is TRBJ2-5; D is possibly TRBD1 (6 bases). The germline V gene has CDR1 SQVTM and CDR2 ANQGSEA. This CDR3 is built from 12 residues. V was clipped by 7 bases and J by 3 bases, with 12 bases between them.

This chain links TRBV12-3 or TRBV12-4 with TRBJ1-3; TRBD1 matches 8 bases. The CDR3 runs 17 residues. Germline trimming cut 3 bases from V and 1 base from J; bases unmatched to any gene: 8. The CDR3 loop reads CASSFGQGIGSGNTIYF. In nucleotides, the CDR3 is TGTGCCAGCAGTTTCGGACAGGGAATTGGGTCTGGAAACACCATATATTTT.

This clonotype was seen a few times. V usage is TRBV3-1 and J usage is TRBJ2-5; 9 nucleotides match TRBD2. V was clipped by 8 bases and J by 5 bases; unmatched bases: 6. Germline loops: CDR1 LGHDT, CDR2 YNNKEL (reference sequence). The CDR3 contains 13 residues. CDR3 sequence reads: CASGGRERETQYF. The CDR3 DNA reads as TGTGCCAGCGGCGGGAGGGAGCGGGAGACCCAGTACTTC.

As for this clonotype: A much more abundant neighbour one base away suggests this may be a read error. This chain joins TRBV12-3 or TRBV12-4 and TRBJ2-1; tentatively, D is TRBD1 (6 bases). This CDR3 is built from 15 residues. The CDR3 bases are TGTGCCTGCAGTCCTCAGGGGTCTGCCTACAATGAGCAGTTCTTC. Translation: CACSPQGSAYNEQFF.